This T cell receptor (beta chain) came from a study of T cells after yellow fever vaccination. Study results and caveats: The bulk population could contribute abundant contaminating clonotypes to FACS-sorted repertoires.

As concerns this clonotype: Its antigen is unidentified.

TCRdb fed the 5' RACE reads into MiXCR, producing one record per CDR3 protein. The sample comprises roughly 180,000 distinct CDR3 sequences, approximately 6.2% of which are singletons, and about 2.8% rests with the top ten. J gave up 4 bases and V 8 bases, and 7 bases lay outside the gene matches. Germline V gene lookup returns CDR1 LNHDA and CDR2 SQIVND (reference sequence). This CDR3 comprises 14 residues. The starting material was CD4+ T cells sorted from PBMCs, obtained on the day of the first yellow fever vaccination. The chain couples TRBV19 to TRBJ2-2; TRBD1 aligns across 7 bases. This clonotype originated in a man aged 18 to 29 who received the YFV17D yellow fever vaccine. The DNA of the CDR3 is TGTGCCAGTGGGGACAGTGCGGTCACCGGGGAGCTGTTTTTT. Translating gives CASGDSAVTGELFF.